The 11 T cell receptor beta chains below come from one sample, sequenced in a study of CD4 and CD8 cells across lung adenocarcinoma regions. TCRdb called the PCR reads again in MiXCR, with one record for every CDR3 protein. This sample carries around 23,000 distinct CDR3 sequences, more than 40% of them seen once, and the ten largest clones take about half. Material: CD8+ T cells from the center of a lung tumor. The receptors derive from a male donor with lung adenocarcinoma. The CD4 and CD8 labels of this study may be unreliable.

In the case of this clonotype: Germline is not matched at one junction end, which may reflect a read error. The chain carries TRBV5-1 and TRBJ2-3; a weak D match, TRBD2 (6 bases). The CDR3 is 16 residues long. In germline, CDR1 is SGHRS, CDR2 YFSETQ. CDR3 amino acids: CASGSRSSGGPETQYF. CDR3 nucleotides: TGCGCCAGTGGGTCTCGGAGTAGCGGAGGCCCAGAGACGCAGTACTTT.

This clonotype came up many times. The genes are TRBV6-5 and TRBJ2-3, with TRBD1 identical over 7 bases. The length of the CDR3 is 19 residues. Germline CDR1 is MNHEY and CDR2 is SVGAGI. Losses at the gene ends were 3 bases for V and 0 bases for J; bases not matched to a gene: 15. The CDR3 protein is CASSYTRPTGIGSTDTQYF. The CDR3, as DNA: TGTGCCAGCAGTTATACCAGACCGACAGGGATAGGGAGCACAGATACGCAGTATTTT.

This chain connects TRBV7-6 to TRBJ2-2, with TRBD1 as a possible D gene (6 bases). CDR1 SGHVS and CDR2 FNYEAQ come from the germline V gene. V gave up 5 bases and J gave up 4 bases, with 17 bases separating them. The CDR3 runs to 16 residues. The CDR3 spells CASSPGTIQGTGELFF. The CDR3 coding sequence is TGTGCCAGCAGCCCTGGGACAATCCAAGGCACCGGGGAGCTGTTTTTT.

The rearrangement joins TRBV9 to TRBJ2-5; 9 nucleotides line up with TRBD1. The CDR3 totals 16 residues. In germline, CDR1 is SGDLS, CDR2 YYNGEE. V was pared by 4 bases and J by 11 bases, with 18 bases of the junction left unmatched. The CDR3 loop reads CASSLMGQGFPNEQYF. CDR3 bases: TGTGCCAGCAGCTTGATGGGACAGGGTTTTCCCAATGAGCAGTACTTC.

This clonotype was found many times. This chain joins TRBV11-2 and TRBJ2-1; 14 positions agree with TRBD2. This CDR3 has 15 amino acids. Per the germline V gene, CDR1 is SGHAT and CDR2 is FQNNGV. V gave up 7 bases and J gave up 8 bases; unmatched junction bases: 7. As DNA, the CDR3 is TGTGCCAGCACTGGGACTAGCGGGAGTGGCGATGAGCAGTTCTTC. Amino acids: CASTGTSGSGDEQFF.

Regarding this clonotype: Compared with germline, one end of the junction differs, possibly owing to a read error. Written as DNA, the CDR3 is TGTGCCAGCGGGGAAGCGGGGCGGGGTGGGGCAGAGACGCAGTATTTC. Protein: CASGEAGRGGAETQYF. The rearrangement uses TRBV6-1 and TRBJ2-5; 7 bases fit TRBD2. Per germline, CDR1 MNHNS and CDR2 SASEGT. The CDR3 has 16 residues.

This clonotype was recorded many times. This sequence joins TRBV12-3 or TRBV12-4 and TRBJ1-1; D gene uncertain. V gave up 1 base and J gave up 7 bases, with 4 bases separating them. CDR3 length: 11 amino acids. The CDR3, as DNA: TGTGCCAGCAGTTTAGTTAGTGAAGCTTTCTTT. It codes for CASSLVSEAFF.

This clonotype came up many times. CDR3: CASSSRGQRAKNIQYF. DNA for the CDR3: TGTGCCAGCAGTTCCAGGGGGCAAAGAGCCAAAAACATTCAGTACTTC. This chain joins TRBV6-2 or TRBV6-3 and TRBJ2-4, with 8 nucleotides matching TRBD1. CDR1 is MNHEY, CDR2 SVGEGT, per germline. The CDR3 spans 16 residues. The V gene end was trimmed by 4 bases and the J gene end by 0 bases; junction bases not matched to a gene: 5.

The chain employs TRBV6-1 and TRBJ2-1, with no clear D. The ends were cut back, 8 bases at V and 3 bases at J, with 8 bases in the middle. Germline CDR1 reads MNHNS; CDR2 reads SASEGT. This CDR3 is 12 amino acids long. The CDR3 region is CASDVVYNEQFF. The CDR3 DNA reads TGTGCCAGCGACGTGGTCTACAATGAGCAGTTCTTC.

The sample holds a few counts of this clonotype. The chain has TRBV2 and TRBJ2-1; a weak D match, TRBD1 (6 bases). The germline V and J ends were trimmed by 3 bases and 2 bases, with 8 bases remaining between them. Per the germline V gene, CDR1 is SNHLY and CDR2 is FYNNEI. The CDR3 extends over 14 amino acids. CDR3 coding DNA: TGTGCCAGCAGTGACCGGACAGCCTACAATGAGCAGTTCTTC. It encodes CASSDRTAYNEQFF.

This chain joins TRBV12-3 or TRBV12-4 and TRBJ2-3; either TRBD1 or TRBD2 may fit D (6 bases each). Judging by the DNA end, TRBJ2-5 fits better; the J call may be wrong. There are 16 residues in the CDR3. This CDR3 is CASGGPGGRDRDTQYF. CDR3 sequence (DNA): TGTGCCAGCGGGGGGCCTGGCGGCCGGGACCGAGATACCCAGTACTTC.